The 8 T cell receptor beta chains given below trace back to one sample, sequenced in a study of T cells in Graves' hyperthyroidism and ophthalmopathy. RNA transcripts served as the template for amplifying TCR beta CDR3 regions. Researchers ran a first-round RT-PCR on the TCR CDR3 using the HTBI primer set. From the multiplex PCR reads, TCRdb called clonotypes with MiXCR, one entry per CDR3 protein. The table shows more than 550,000 distinct CDR3 sequences, with less than 45% occurring only once. The sample consisted of peripheral blood or thyroid tissue (not recorded which). The receptors were gathered from an adult man with Graves' disease, either hyperthyroidism or ophthalmopathy (not recorded which).

CDR3 DNA sequence: TGTGCCATCACACGACAGACCTACGAGCAGTACTTC. As protein: CAITRQTYEQYF. The genes are TRBV10-3 and TRBJ2-7; possibly TRBD1 for D (5 bases). V lost 7 bases and J lost 2, with 9 bases in between. The germline gives CDR1 ENHRY, CDR2 SYGVKD. This CDR3 is built from 12 residues.

This clonotype was seen only a few times. The chain combines TRBV20-1 with TRBJ1-5; 9 bases map to TRBD1. V was pared by 6 bases and J by 5 bases, with 11 bases of the junction left unmatched. The CDR3 loop spans 15 amino acids. The germline gives CDR1 DFQATT, CDR2 SNEGSKA (reference sequence). This CDR3 reads CSAVRDRDKYQPQHF. The CDR3 coding sequence is TGCAGTGCGGTACGGGACAGGGATAAGTATCAGCCCCAGCATTTT.

As for this clonotype: A single base separates this from a much larger clone, so it may be a read error. The gene calls are TRBV7-2 and TRBJ1-4; TRBD1 agrees at 11 bases. Per germline, CDR1 SGHTA and CDR2 FQGNSA. V lost 5 bases, J lost 8 bases, and 4 bases stayed unmatched. The CDR3 length is 14 residues. The CDR3 spells CASSPDRGQEKLFF. The CDR3 region has the DNA TGTGCCAGCAGCCCGGACAGGGGGCAAGAAAAACTGTTTTTT.

This clonotype was seen once. The chain links TRBV7-9 to TRBJ1-6; D might be TRBD1 (5 bases). The V and J ends lost 3 bases and 8 bases respectively, with 20 bases between them. The germline gives CDR1 SEHNR, CDR2 FQNEAQ (reference sequence). The CDR3 length is 17 residues. CDR3 region: CASSLTSEGRAYSPLHF. CDR3 DNA: TGTGCCAGCAGCTTGACCTCCGAGGGGCGAGCTTATTCACCCCTCCACTTT.

This chain links TRBV19 with TRBJ1-2; no definite D call. Between the trimmed V and J ends, which lost 11 bases and 2 bases, there was a span of 15 bases. CDR1 is LNHDA, CDR2 SQIVND, per germline (reference sequence). This CDR3 spans 13 amino acids. The CDR3 sequence is CAWSVGGNYGYTF. The CDR3 coding sequence is TGTGCCTGGAGTGTGGGCGGGAACTATGGCTACACCTTC.

This clonotype was counted a few times. The J gene is TRBJ2-7, the V gene TRBV20-1; 8 nucleotides match TRBD1. The CDR3 extends over 15 amino acids. V shed 0 bases, J shed 4 bases, and the junction held 8 bases outside the gene matches. Germline loops: CDR1 DFQATT, CDR2 SNEGSKA (reference sequence). The CDR3 reads CSARDAGGGLYEQYF. DNA of the CDR3: TGCAGTGCTAGAGATGCAGGGGGCGGATTGTACGAGCAGTACTTC.

The V call is TRBV15, the J call TRBJ1-4; possible D gene TRBD1, 6 bases. V was pared by 0 bases and J by 10 bases, with 9 bases between. The CDR3 is 13 amino acids. CDR1 is LNHNV and CDR2 is YYDKDF in the germline V gene (reference sequence). CDR3 coding DNA: TGTGCCACCAGCAGAGATGGAGGGGGAAAACTGTTTTTT. Translation gives CATSRDGGGKLFF.

This clonotype was detected many times. The chain combines TRBV6-5 with TRBJ1-5; no definite D call. From germline, CDR1 is MNHEY and CDR2 SVGAGI. V lost 6 bases, J lost 3 bases, and 9 bases lay in between. This CDR3 is built from 13 residues. This chain's CDR3 is CASSPQINQPQHF. CDR3 DNA: TGTGCCAGCAGCCCGCAGATCAATCAGCCCCAGCATTTT.